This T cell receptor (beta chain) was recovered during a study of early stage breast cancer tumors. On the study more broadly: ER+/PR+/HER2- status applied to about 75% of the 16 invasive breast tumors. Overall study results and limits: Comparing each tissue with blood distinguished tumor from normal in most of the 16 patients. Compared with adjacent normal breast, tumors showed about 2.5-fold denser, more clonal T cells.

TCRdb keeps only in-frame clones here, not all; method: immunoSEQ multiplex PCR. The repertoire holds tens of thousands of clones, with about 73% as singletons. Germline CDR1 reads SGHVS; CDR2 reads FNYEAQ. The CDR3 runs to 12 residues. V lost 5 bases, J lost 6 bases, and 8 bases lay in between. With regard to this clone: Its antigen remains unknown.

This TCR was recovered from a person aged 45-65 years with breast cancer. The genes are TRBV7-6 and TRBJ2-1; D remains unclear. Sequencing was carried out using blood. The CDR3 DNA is TGTGCCAGCAGCCCCCGGAGCAATGAGCAGTTCTTC. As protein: CASSPRSNEQFF.